A single T cell receptor (beta chain) is shown here with its context. This sample stems from a study of cytomegalovirus exposure and HLA in healthy donors. CDR1 and CDR2 from the germline V gene are MNHEY and SVGAGI. The CDR3 sequence is 16 residues long. Trimming cost V 2 bases and J 5 bases; bases outside gene matches: 7. In the PCR, 60 Vbeta and 13 Jbeta primers were used. Only in-frame clones appear in the TCRdb table, and some are missing; sequencing was by immunoSEQ multiplex PCR. The table records 150,000 to 200,000 clones, 70% to 90% of them present only once. This receptor was identified in a man aged 18-30 years in good health and CMV-seropositive. The sample consisted of PBMCs. The chain recombines TRBV6-5 with TRBJ2-7; 12 nucleotides agree with TRBD1. CDR3 sequence reads: CASSYMGDRGRHEQYF. CDR3 in DNA: TGTGCCAGCAGTTACATGGGGGACAGGGGGCGCCACGAGCAGTACTTC.